This T cell receptor (beta chain) was retrieved from a study of identical twins. Germline lookup yields CDR1 DFQATT and CDR2 SNEGSKA (reference sequence). The CDR3 loop spans 15 amino acids. Each CDR3 protein is one row after TCRdb ran MiXCR on the 5' RACE reads. The sample shows roughly 1.6 million distinct CDR3 sequences, more than 30% of them seen only once. V usage is TRBV20-1 and J usage is TRBJ2-1, with D perhaps matching TRBD2 (6 bases). The end of the DNA fits TRBJ2-7 better, so the J call may be wrong. The sequenced material came from cord blood. This TCR came from a newborn girl in good health. The CDR3 DNA follows: TGCAGTGCTAGTTCCCTAGGGAGGTTCGACAATGAGCAGTACTTC. Amino acid sequence: CSASSLGRFDNEQYF.